Below, 32 T cell receptor beta chains from the same sample are listed, as sequenced in a study of T-cell reconstitution after alpha-beta-depleted transplantation in children. A library of TCRbeta sequences, prepared with unique molecular identifiers, was generated. One entry per CDR3 protein, called by TCRdb with MiXCR from the PCR reads. The table includes some 550,000 distinct CDR3 sequences, about 16% detected once. The sequenced sample was PBMCs from the stem cell graft donor, obtained from the stem cell graft. Source of these receptors: a human donor who donated a stem cell graft to a child with acute lymphoblastic leukemia.

This clonotype occurred a few times. Its ends do not fully match the called genes, so a read error is possible. The chain recombines TRBV5-1 with TRBJ1-1; D is uncertain. The germline gives CDR1 SGHRS, CDR2 YFSETQ. The CDR3 runs to 13 residues. In DNA form, the CDR3 reads TGCGCCAGTAGCTCGGTGGAAGCGGCTGAAGCTTTCTTT. It is translated as CASSSVEAAEAFF.

This sequence joins TRBV30 and TRBJ2-7, with D possibly TRBD2 on 6 matching bases. Deletions cut 2 bases from V and 6 bases from J, with 23 bases between. This CDR3 comprises 16 residues. Germline V gives CDR1 GTSNPN, CDR2 SVGIG (reference sequence). The CDR3 sequence: CAWSFLQRRVSGEQYF. The CDR3 coding sequence is TGTGCCTGGAGTTTCCTACAGAGGAGGGTCTCAGGCGAGCAGTACTTC.

The chain uses TRBV11-1 and TRBJ2-1; 9 bases line up with TRBD2. The V and J ends lost 11 bases and 4 bases, in that order; junction bases with no gene match: 21. This CDR3 comprises 18 residues. Germline V gene data show CDR1 as SGHAT and CDR2 as FQDESV (reference sequence). CDR3 DNA sequence: TGTGCCCACCCCTTGGGAGGGCTAGCGGGACCCTTATACAATGAGCAGTTCTTC. It yields the protein CAHPLGGLAGPLYNEQFF.

This clonotype has only a few counts. The genes are TRBV5-1 and TRBJ1-4, with D perhaps TRBD1 (5 bases). This CDR3 is built from 16 residues. The V end was cut by 4 bases, the J end by 0 bases, with 13 bases between. CDR1 and CDR2 from the germline V gene are SGHRS and YFSETQ. CDR3 region: CASSPPGHATNEKLFF. DNA for the CDR3: TGCGCCAGCAGCCCCCCGGGGCACGCAACTAATGAAAAACTGTTTTTT.

This clonotype came up a few times. V gene TRBV29-1 combines with J gene TRBJ2-3; the D gene is possibly TRBD1 (8 bases). There are 14 residues in the CDR3. V lost 2 bases to trimming and J lost 7 bases, with 16 bases between them. Germline V lookup: CDR1 SQVTM, CDR2 ANQGSEA. The CDR3 here is CSVEFWTGTNTQYF. As DNA, the CDR3 is TGCAGCGTTGAATTCTGGACAGGGACTAATACGCAGTATTTT.

This clonotype was counted a few times. This chain connects TRBV7-9 to TRBJ1-1; TRBD1 is a possible D gene (5 bases). Trimming pared 5 bases from V and 6 bases from J, leaving 10 bases between. From germline, CDR1 is SEHNR and CDR2 FQNEAQ (reference sequence). This CDR3 is built from 12 residues. CDR3 residues: CASSPGRAEAFF. The CDR3 nucleotides are TGTGCCAGCAGCCCAGGGAGGGCTGAAGCTTTCTTT.

The chain recombines TRBV7-3 with TRBJ2-3; no clear D. Germline CDR1 is SGHTA and CDR2 is FQGTGA. The CDR3 length is 12 residues. Trimming cost V 1 base and J 6 bases, with 5 bases left between them. In DNA form, the CDR3 reads TGTGCCAGCAGCTTAATGGGGGATACGCAGTATTTT. Encoded protein: CASSLMGDTQYF.

The CDR3 DNA is TGCGCCAGCAGCACCGGACAAGGTCCCAACACTGAAGCTTTCTTT. It yields the protein CASSTGQGPNTEAFF. The genes are TRBV5-1 and TRBJ1-1; tentatively, D is TRBD1 (5 bases). This CDR3 contains 15 residues. V lost 4 bases and J lost 2, with 15 bases in between. CDR1 and CDR2 (germline): SGHRS, YFSETQ.

The J gene is TRBJ2-5, the V gene TRBV20-1; TRBD2 aligns across 13 bases. After removal of 0 bases from V and 0 bases from J, the junction contained 7 bases not matched to a gene. The CDR3 sequence is 18 residues long. The germline V gene has CDR1 DFQATT and CDR2 SNEGSKA (reference sequence). Here the CDR3 DNA reads TGCAGTGCTAGAGATTTCGGGACTAGCGGGAAGTACCAAGAGACCCAGTACTTC. Translation gives CSARDFGTSGKYQETQYF.

This clonotype was picked up a small number of times. This chain uses TRBV5-1 with TRBJ2-2; 12 bases fit TRBD2. This CDR3 region has 18 residues. The ends lost 4 bases at V and 2 bases at J; junction bases unmatched: 9. Germline V gene lookup returns CDR1 SGHRS and CDR2 YFSETQ. CDR3 region: CASSPGLAGYINTGELFF. The DNA of the CDR3 is TGCGCCAGCAGCCCGGGACTAGCGGGTTACATAAACACCGGGGAGCTGTTTTTT.

The chain links TRBV7-8 to TRBJ2-1; 8 bases agree with TRBD1. Looked up from germline, CDR1 is SGHVS and CDR2 is FQNEAQ. This CDR3 is built from 15 residues. The trim removed 1 base at V and 6 bases at J, leaving 5 bases unmatched. CDR3 amino acids: CASSLGGTGGNEQFF. As DNA, the CDR3 is TGTGCCAGCAGCTTAGGGGGGACAGGTGGCAATGAGCAGTTCTTC.

This clonotype was found a few times. The chain couples TRBV9 to TRBJ1-2, with D unclear. Germline loops: CDR1 SGDLS, CDR2 YYNGEE. V lost 0 bases, J lost 4 bases, and 13 bases lay in between. The CDR3 length is 15 residues. In DNA, the CDR3 is TGTGCCAGCAGCGTAGACGGCGGTTTGGGCTATGGCTACACCTTC. It codes for CASSVDGGLGYGYTF.

This clonotype was recorded a few times. The chain has TRBV5-1 and TRBJ2-1, with 12 bases matching TRBD2. The germline V gene has CDR1 SGHRS and CDR2 YFSETQ. The trim removed 0 bases at V and 0 bases at J, leaving 7 bases unmatched. The CDR3 contains 19 residues. CDR3 in amino acids: CASSLANLAGGSSYNEQFF. The CDR3 region has the DNA TGCGCCAGCAGCTTGGCAAATCTAGCGGGAGGGTCCTCCTACAATGAGCAGTTCTTC.

This clonotype was picked up a small number of times. The chain links TRBV29-1 to TRBJ2-7; D uncertain. V lost 3 bases to trimming and J lost 6 bases, with 12 bases between them. Germline-derived CDR1 and CDR2 are SQVTM and ANQGSEA. CDR3 length: 12 residues. The DNA for the CDR3 is TGCAGCGTTGATTTCGGCCCCGCCGAGCAGTACTTC. This gives the protein CSVDFGPAEQYF.

This clonotype has a handful of counts. The CDR3 region is CASSQDLRQGSSYEQYF. DNA of the CDR3: TGTGCCAGCAGCCAAGATCTTAGACAGGGAAGCTCCTACGAGCAGTACTTC. The chain uses TRBV3-1 and TRBJ2-7, with 7 positions matching TRBD1. The CDR3 covers 17 residues. The trim removed 0 bases at V and 0 bases at J, leaving 8 bases unmatched. Germline lookup yields CDR1 LGHDT and CDR2 YNNKEL (reference sequence).

The rearrangement joins TRBV29-1 to TRBJ2-7; TRBD2 matches at 11 bases. This CDR3 contains 14 residues. Trimming at V came to 7 bases and at J to 3 bases, leaving 8 bases not matched to a gene. Germline V gene sequence: CDR1 SQVTM, CDR2 ANQGSEA. The CDR3 DNA sequence: TGCAGCGCCGCGCGACTAGCGGGATACTACGAGCAGTACTTC. This translates into CSAARLAGYYEQYF.

In DNA form, the CDR3 reads TGTGCCAGCAGTTTGCGTAGAGGGAGCTCCTACAATGAGCAGTTCTTC. Translating gives CASSLRRGSSYNEQFF. The V call is TRBV12-3 or TRBV12-4, the J call TRBJ2-1; D perhaps matches TRBD2 (5 bases). This CDR3 has 16 amino acids. The ends were cut back, 3 bases at V and 0 bases at J, with 12 bases in the middle.

On this clonotype itself: The junction shows a germline mismatch at one end, possibly a read error. The rearrangement links TRBV5-6 to TRBJ2-7; TRBD1 matches 10 bases. The CDR3 consists of 12 residues. From germline, CDR1 is SGHDT and CDR2 YYEEEE. The CDR3 bases are TGTGCCAGCAGCCTCCCGTCGGGACAGGGGTTCTTC. The encoded protein is CASSLPSGQGFF.

This clonotype was observed a handful of times. This chain joins TRBV29-1 and TRBJ2-5; 10 nucleotides line up with TRBD2. With 3 bases clipped from V and 3 bases from J, the junction kept 7 bases outside the gene matches. CDR1 and CDR2 from the germline V gene are SQVTM and ANQGSEA. This CDR3 is built from 15 residues. The CDR3 region is CSVDLAGEGEETQYF. CDR3 DNA sequence: TGCAGCGTTGATCTAGCGGGAGAAGGTGAAGAGACCCAGTACTTC.

V and J are TRBV4-1 and TRBJ2-1; tentatively, D is TRBD2 (5 bases). The CDR3 has 16 amino acids. Trimming left V 1 base short and J 4 bases short, with 14 bases between. Germline V gene data show CDR1 as MGHRA and CDR2 as YSYEKL. CDR3 residues: CASSQGQGGLYNEQFF. In DNA form, the CDR3 reads TGCGCCAGCAGCCAAGGACAAGGCGGGCTTTACAATGAGCAGTTCTTC.

At least ten counts were recorded for this clonotype. The J gene is TRBJ1-1, the V gene TRBV9; unclear D gene. CDR3 length equals 15 residues. From germline, CDR1 is SGDLS and CDR2 YYNGEE. V gave up 3 bases and J gave up 0 bases, with 12 bases separating them. The CDR3 region has the DNA TGTGCCAGCAGCGCTCAGGCGGGTCTGAACACTGAAGCTTTCTTT. Protein sequence: CASSAQAGLNTEAFF. The variable domain in full, completed from reference TRBV9 and TRBJ1-1, reads DSGVTQTPKHLITATGQRVTLRCSPRSGDLSVYWYQQSLDQGLQFLIQYYNGEERAKGNILERFSAQQFPDLHSELNLSSLELGDSALYFCASSAQAGLNTEAFFGQGTRLTVV.

This clonotype has more than one count but fewer than ten. The rearrangement links TRBV12-3 or TRBV12-4 to TRBJ2-3; D is possibly TRBD1 (5 bases). This CDR3 has 14 residues. V dropped 6 bases and J dropped 5 bases, with 15 bases sitting between them. CDR3 region: CASSLDQGEDTQYF. In DNA, the CDR3 is TGTGCCAGCAGCCTAGATCAAGGGGAAGATACGCAGTATTTT.

The rearrangement links TRBV20-1 to TRBJ1-5; the D is unclear. The CDR3 has 13 residues. V was trimmed by 0 bases and J by 6 bases, leaving 9 bases between them. Germline V CDR1 and CDR2: DFQATT, SNEGSKA (reference sequence). The CDR3 protein is CSARDLLAQPQHF. The CDR3 DNA follows: TGCAGTGCTAGAGATTTGTTGGCTCAGCCCCAGCATTTT.

The V and J genes are TRBV7-9 and TRBJ2-7, with 8 bases lining up with TRBD1. V dropped 4 bases and J dropped 2; count of bases not matched to a gene: 4. The V gene's germline CDR1 is SEHNR and CDR2 FQNEAQ (reference sequence). This CDR3 is built from 14 residues. This chain's CDR3 is CASSWGDRTYEQYF. In DNA form, the CDR3 reads TGTGCCAGCAGCTGGGGGGACAGGACCTACGAGCAGTACTTC.

This chain connects TRBV7-6 to TRBJ1-5; 7 nucleotides agree with TRBD1. V dropped 5 bases and J dropped 1; count of bases not matched to a gene: 11. The germline gives CDR1 SGHVS, CDR2 FNYEAQ. CDR3 length: 17 amino acids. This chain's CDR3 is CASSRSRQGLSNQPQHF. For the CDR3, the DNA is TGTGCCAGCAGCCGATCCCGACAGGGTCTGAGCAATCAGCCCCAGCATTTT.

The V call is TRBV27, the J call TRBJ2-7; D is perhaps TRBD2 (6 bases). There are 14 residues in the CDR3. The V gene lost 5 bases and the J gene lost 3 bases, with 14 bases spanning the gap. CDR1 MNHEY and CDR2 SMNVEV come from the germline V gene (reference sequence). Written as DNA, the CDR3 is TGTGCCAGCAGTCCCAGGGACTTCTACTACGAGCAGTACTTC. It yields the protein CASSPRDFYYEQYF.

This chain uses TRBV12-3 or TRBV12-4 with TRBJ2-4, with 7 bases aligning to TRBD1. J gave up 0 bases and V 8 bases, and 7 bases lay outside the gene matches. The CDR3 spans 15 residues. In DNA form, the CDR3 reads TGTGCCAGCTGCCCCGGGACAGTAGCCAAAAACATTCAGTACTTC. Its protein is CASCPGTVAKNIQYF.

The chain links TRBV7-8 to TRBJ2-5; D ambiguous. V was pared by 5 bases and J by 6 bases, with 13 bases between. Germline values: CDR1 SGHVS, CDR2 FQNEAQ. CDR3 size: 13 residues. Here the CDR3 DNA reads TGTGCCAGCAGCCTGCGAGAGGAACAGACCCAGTACTTC. Its translation is CASSLREEQTQYF.

This clonotype was observed a few times. The chain couples TRBV4-1 to TRBJ2-7, with D possibly TRBD1 on 6 matching bases. Germline V gives CDR1 MGHRA, CDR2 YSYEKL. CDR3 length: 16 residues. Trimming stripped 1 base from V and 6 bases from J, with 19 bases between. For the CDR3, the DNA is TGCGCCAGCAGCCAAGGGTATTCTGGGGGCTCGAGCGAGCAGTACTTC. Translating it yields CASSQGYSGGSSEQYF.

The chain links TRBV4-1 to TRBJ2-7; 7 bases are shared with TRBD1. Germline V gene sequence: CDR1 MGHRA, CDR2 YSYEKL. This CDR3 has 14 residues. V was clipped by 3 bases and J by 7 bases; unmatched bases: 9. CDR3 protein: CASSHLITGEEQYF. As DNA, the CDR3 is TGCGCCAGCAGCCATCTGATAACAGGGGAGGAGCAGTACTTC.

This clonotype was seen only a few times. The chain couples TRBV12-3 or TRBV12-4 to TRBJ2-7; D is unclear. CDR3 length equals 11 residues. V was clipped by 7 bases and J by 6 bases, with 10 bases between them. CDR3 bases: TGTGCCAGCAAGTCGGGTCCCGAGCAGTACTTC. Its translation is CASKSGPEQYF.

The V call is TRBV5-6, the J call TRBJ2-5; 16 nucleotides match TRBD2. This CDR3 contains 18 residues. The ends lost 4 bases at V and 3 bases at J; junction bases unmatched: 9. Germline CDR1 SGHDT, CDR2 YYEEEE. The CDR3 loop is CASSPPGTSGRAEETQYF. The CDR3, as DNA: TGTGCCAGCAGCCCCCCCGGGACTAGCGGGAGGGCGGAAGAGACCCAGTACTTC.